This entry is about one TCR beta chain. V gave up 6 bases and J gave up 3 bases, with 18 bases separating them. Germline V lookup: CDR1 SGHVS, CDR2 FQNEAQ. The CDR3 extends over 15 amino acids. Clones were read by immunoSEQ multiplex PCR, and TCRdb kept only the in-frame ones, dropping some. Among tens of thousands of clones, roughly 94% were seen once, and the ten largest hold over 4%. This record comes from a study of blood T cell repertoires in COVID-19. At the level of the study: Donors in the United States, Italy and Spain gave samples during acute or convalescent COVID-19. From T cells, B-cell-depleted T cells, or PBMCs came the material, which was cDNA or gDNA.

The receptor was derived from a human donor with active COVID-19. The donor label of this sample is uncertain. Sequencing was performed on peripheral blood. The chain is built from TRBV7-8 and TRBJ2-7; maybe TRBD1 (6 bases). In DNA, the CDR3 is TGTGCCAGCAGTAACGTCAGGGGTCCCCACTACGAGCAGTACTTC. Amino acid sequence: CASSNVRGPHYEQYF.